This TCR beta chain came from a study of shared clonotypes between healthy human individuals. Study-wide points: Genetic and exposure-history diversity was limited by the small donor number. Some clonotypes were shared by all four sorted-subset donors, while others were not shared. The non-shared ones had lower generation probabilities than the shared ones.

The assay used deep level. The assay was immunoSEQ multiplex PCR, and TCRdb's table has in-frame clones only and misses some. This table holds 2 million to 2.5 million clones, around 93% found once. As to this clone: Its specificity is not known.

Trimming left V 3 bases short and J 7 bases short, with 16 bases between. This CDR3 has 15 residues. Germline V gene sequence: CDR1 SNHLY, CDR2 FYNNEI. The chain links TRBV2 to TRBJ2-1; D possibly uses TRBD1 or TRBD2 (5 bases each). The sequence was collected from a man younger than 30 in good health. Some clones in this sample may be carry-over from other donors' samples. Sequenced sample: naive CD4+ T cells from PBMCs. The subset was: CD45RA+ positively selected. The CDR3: CASSDSGRPENEQFF. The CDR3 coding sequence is TGTGCCAGCAGTGACTCGGGGCGTCCCGAAAATGAGCAGTTCTTC.